This is a list of T cell receptor beta chains from one sample in a study of blood T cell repertoires in COVID-19. The table came from immunoSEQ multiplex PCR; TCRdb's copy has only in-frame clones and leaves some out. The profile shows tens of thousands of clones, less than 90% of them singletons. Input material: peripheral blood. The receptor set was obtained from a man aged 45-60 years with acute or convalescent COVID-19. The conserved cysteine and the conserved F or W are not part of the CDR3 here. The order of the fields is J gene, V gene, CDR3 protein.

j_gene: TRBJ1-2; v_gene: TRBV7-9; CDR3aa: ASSLDAANYGYT
j_gene: TRBJ2-7; v_gene: TRBV19; CDR3aa: ASAPDRVPYEQY
j_gene: TRBJ2-1; v_gene: TRBV5-4; CDR3aa: ASSTRGGRGYNEQF
j_gene: TRBJ2-7; v_gene: TRBV4-2; CDR3aa: ASSQDSSGGIEQY
j_gene: TRBJ2-1; v_gene: TRBV19; CDR3aa: ASSIPGTGGSYNEQF
j_gene: TRBJ1-5; v_gene: TRBV21-1; CDR3aa: ASTLLRTTNSNQPQH
j_gene: TRBJ1-2; v_gene: TRBV9; CDR3aa: ASSLGQGAKSPYGYT
j_gene: TRBJ2-3; v_gene: TRBV7-9; CDR3aa: ASSLTGEADTQY
j_gene: TRBJ1-1; v_gene: TRBV11-2; CDR3aa: ASSQTGNGEAF
j_gene: TRBJ2-3; v_gene: TRBV27; CDR3aa: ASSLLAGAQY
j_gene: TRBJ1-5; v_gene: TRBV4-2; CDR3aa: ASSQVAGNPNQPQH
j_gene: TRBJ2-3; v_gene: TRBV28; CDR3aa: ASSRDRGVDTQY
j_gene: TRBJ1-5; v_gene: TRBV2; CDR3aa: ASSLAVSNQPQH
j_gene: TRBJ1-1; v_gene: TRBV18; CDR3aa: ASSPERRAEAF
j_gene: TRBJ2-6; v_gene: TRBV2; CDR3aa: ASSLTSALSGANVLT
j_gene: TRBJ2-7; v_gene: TRBV9; CDR3aa: ASSVEQGGEQY
j_gene: TRBJ2-1; v_gene: TRBV5-1; CDR3aa: ASSFSGRAITNEQF
j_gene: TRBJ2-1; v_gene: TRBV7-9; CDR3aa: ASSSQENEQF
j_gene: TRBJ2-7; v_gene: TRBV7-9; CDR3aa: ASSHGAGYEQY
j_gene: TRBJ1-2; v_gene: TRBV7-9; CDR3aa: ASSLAGQGDYGYT
j_gene: TRBJ1-1; v_gene: TRBV3-1/TRBV3-2; CDR3aa: ASSQEGLGTEAF
j_gene: TRBJ2-7; v_gene: TRBV5-5; CDR3aa: ASSSTTSGAYEQY
j_gene: TRBJ2-5; v_gene: TRBV4-2; CDR3aa: ASSQSGTVQETQY
j_gene: TRBJ2-1; v_gene: TRBV27; CDR3aa: ASSLTGLLAGDYNEQF
j_gene: TRBJ1-6; v_gene: TRBV24-1; CDR3aa: ATRGAANSPLH
j_gene: TRBJ1-2; v_gene: TRBV7-9; CDR3aa: ASSRFVPDRGYGYT
j_gene: TRBJ2-7; v_gene: TRBV3-1/TRBV3-2; CDR3aa: ASSLTGTGSEQY